The following is a T cell receptor beta chain sequence with its context. At a deep level, the assay was run. Some clones are missing from TCRdb's copy, which holds only in-frame ones; the method was immunoSEQ multiplex PCR. The sample yields approximately 1.4 million clones, roughly 98% seen once. The record originates from a study of shared clonotypes between healthy human individuals. In the CD4+ fraction, cells were divided into CD45RA+ naive and CD45RA-negative memory subsets. Sequenced material: naive CD4+ T cells sorted from blood. The subset is: CD45RA+ positively selected. This clonotype originated in a man aged 25 to 45 in good health.

CDR3 amino acids: CASSQDMGGRGYEQYF. The CDR3 coding sequence is TGCGCCAGCAGCCAAGATATGGGGGGAAGGGGCTACGAGCAGTACTTC. This rearrangement joins TRBV4-1 to TRBJ2-7, with D perhaps matching TRBD2 (6 bases). The CDR3 is 16 amino acids. V gave up 0 bases and J gave up 3 bases, with 15 bases separating them. Germline-derived CDR1 and CDR2 are MGHRA and YSYEKL.